This is a list of T cell receptor beta chains from one sample in a study of T-cell reconstitution after alpha-beta-depleted transplantation in children. MiXCR was run by TCRdb on the PCR reads, yielding one entry per CDR3 protein. The table records about 460,000 distinct CDR3 sequences, roughly a tenth of them present only once. Sample: PBMCs, taken before TCRalphabeta/CD19-depleted stem cell transplant. All receptors come from a child aged 2-15 years with inherited bone marrow failure, due to receive a stem cell transplant. CDR3s include the opening cysteine and the closing phenylalanine or tryptophan. The D gene is left open where the match is weak. Not all rows give a size; the values are once, few, many and, for expanded clones, a class.

cdr3_nt,cdr3_aa,d_call,v_call,j_call,clone_size
TGTGCCAGTAGTCCCCGCGGACGCTCATACGAGCAGTACTTC,CASSPRGRSYEQYF,NA,TRBV19,TRBJ2-7,many
TGCAGTGCTAGTTCAACCGTAGCGGGAGTATTGTACGAGCAGTACTTC,CSASSTVAGVLYEQYF,TRBD2,TRBV20-1,TRBJ2-7,many
TGTGCCAGCAGCTTATGGGGGGCAGGATACGAGCAGTACTTC,CASSLWGAGYEQYF,NA,TRBV7-2,TRBJ2-7,many
TGTGCCAGCAGCCTCCGAACGGGTAGCGGTAGCACAGATACGCAGTATTTT,CASSLRTGSGSTDTQYF,NA,TRBV11-2,TRBJ2-3,NA
TGTGCCAGCAGGTCTACTAGGACAGAGACCCAGTACTTC,CASRSTRTETQYF,NA,TRBV12-3/TRBV12-4,TRBJ2-5,many
TGTGCCAGCAGTGACCGTCCAGGGCAAGAGACCCAGTACTTC,CASSDRPGQETQYF,NA,TRBV2,TRBJ2-5,many
TGTGCCAGCAGTTACTCCCAGGGCGTAGGGGTTCAGTACTTC,CASSYSQGVGVQYF,NA,TRBV6-5,TRBJ2-4,NA
TGCGCCAGCAGCTTCGGACTCAATAATTCACCCCTCCACTTT,CASSFGLNNSPLHF,NA,TRBV5-1,TRBJ1-6,many
TGTGCCAGCAGCTCCGCCGGGACTAGAGAAGAGACCCAGTACTTC,CASSSAGTREETQYF,TRBD2,TRBV7-2,TRBJ2-5,few
TGCAGTGCTAGAGACGGGAGAGTCTACGAGCAGTACTTC,CSARDGRVYEQYF,NA,TRBV20-1,TRBJ2-7,NA
TGCAGCGTTGGATCCAGCGTTTATTTTTACGAGCAGTACTTC,CSVGSSVYFYEQYF,NA,TRBV29-1,TRBJ2-7,many
TGTGCCAGCAGTTTGGGTTGGTCTGGTGAGCAGTTCTTC,CASSLGWSGEQFF,NA,TRBV12-3/TRBV12-4,TRBJ2-1,many
TGTGCCAGCAGTTTAGAGCCGGCCGTGATCAGCGGGCAGCCCCAGCATTTT,CASSLEPAVISGQPQHF,NA,TRBV12-3/TRBV12-4,TRBJ1-5,few
TGTGCCAGCAGCTTTTCTCGGTCGGCAGGGAGTGAAAAACTGTTTTTT,CASSFSRSAGSEKLFF,NA,TRBV7-9,TRBJ1-4,many
TGCAGCGTTGGGTTACAGGAAACGAGCGAAAACATTCAGTACTTC,CSVGLQETSENIQYF,NA,TRBV29-1,TRBJ2-4,many
TGTGCCAGTCAGGGGGAACAAGAGACCCAGTACTTC,CASQGEQETQYF,TRBD1,TRBV28,TRBJ2-5,many
TGCGCCAGCAGCTTGAAGACAGTAGGCAACGAGCAGTACTTC,CASSLKTVGNEQYF,NA,TRBV5-1,TRBJ2-7,many
TGTGCCAGCAGCGGACGGCAGGGCTACGAGCAGTACTTC,CASSGRQGYEQYF,NA,TRBV5-5,TRBJ2-7,few
TGCGCCAGCAGCCTGGGAGAGGGTCCAACCGGGGAGCTGTTTTTT,CASSLGEGPTGELFF,NA,TRBV4-1,TRBJ2-2,many
TGCGCCAGCAGCTGGGGGACAGCGCTCAACACTGAAGCTTTCTTT,CASSWGTALNTEAFF,TRBD1,TRBV5-1,TRBJ1-1,many
TGTGCCAGCAGCCCAACACCCCTTCTCAGAGGCCCGGGACTAGCCTACAATGAGCAGTTCTTC,CASSPTPLLRGPGLAYNEQFF,TRBD2,TRBV7-8,TRBJ2-1,few
TGTGCCAGCAGCGGGACTAGCGCCTACGAGCAGTACTTC,CASSGTSAYEQYF,TRBD2,TRBV7-9,TRBJ2-7,many
TGTGCCATCAGTGAGTTTACAGACTTTCAAGGAGCATTT,CAISEFTDFQGAF,NA,TRBV10-3,TRBJ2-3,NA
TGTGCCAGCAGCAGGGGACTAGCCCCCAATGAGCAGTTCTTC,CASSRGLAPNEQFF,TRBD2,TRBV7-2,TRBJ2-1,many
TGTGCCACCAGTGAAGGGAGGGGGAATGAGCAGTTCTTC,CATSEGRGNEQFF,NA,TRBV24-1,TRBJ2-1,many
TGCGCCAGCAGCCAAGGTTCGGGGGGTTCCTACGAGCAGTACTTC,CASSQGSGGSYEQYF,TRBD2,TRBV4-1,TRBJ2-7,many
TGTGCCAGCACCGAACAACCGGGGGCTCCTAATTCACCCCTCCACTTT,CASTEQPGAPNSPLHF,NA,TRBV12-3/TRBV12-4,TRBJ1-6,many
TGCAGTGCTCGAAACTACAGGGGCACGGGAGATACGCAGTATTTT,CSARNYRGTGDTQYF,TRBD1,TRBV20-1,TRBJ2-3,few
TGTGCCAGCAGCAGTTTAGCGGGACCAAAAGATACGCAGTATTTT,CASSSLAGPKDTQYF,TRBD2,TRBV7-9,TRBJ2-3,many
TGCAGCTCCCGGTCCGGGACTAGCTACAATGAGCAGTTCTTC,CSSRSGTSYNEQFF,TRBD2,TRBV29-1,TRBJ2-1,many